This T cell receptor (beta chain) was profiled in a study of PD-L1 blockade in urothelial cancer. Assay: immunoSEQ multiplex PCR; the TCRdb copy retains only in-frame clones and omits some. This table has 95,000 to 130,000 clones, approximately 90% appearing once. Time point in this sample: peripheral blood 6 weeks after treatment start. This TCR was recovered from a man in his 60s with urothelial cancer. Sequenced here: PBMCs, sampled around atezolizumab (anti-PD-L1) treatment.

CDR3 residues: CASSLNREGRNGYTF. In DNA, the CDR3 is TGTGCCAGCAGCTTAAACCGGGAGGGGAGAAATGGCTACACCTTC. The chain has TRBV7-3 and TRBJ1-2; the D gene is possibly TRBD1 (5 bases). Germline V lookup: CDR1 SGHTA, CDR2 FQGTGA. V dropped 1 base and J dropped 6 bases, with 15 bases sitting between them. There are 15 residues in the CDR3. Full variable domain (rest looked up from reference TRBV7-3 and TRBJ1-2): GAGVSQTPSNKVTEKGKYVELRCDPISGHTALYWYRQSLGQGPEFLIYFQGTGAADDSGLPNDRFFAVRPEGSVSTLKIQRTERGDSAVYLCASSLNREGRNGYTFGSGTRLTVV.